The text below deals with one T cell receptor (beta chain). Its target is not known. Trimming removed 5 bases from V and 2 bases from J; junction bases left unmatched: 10. CDR3 length equals 18 residues. The germline gives CDR1 DFQATT, CDR2 SNEGSKA (reference sequence). TCRdb analysed the RT-PCR reads with MiXCR anew, one entry per CDR3 protein. The data contain roughly 760,000 distinct CDR3 sequences, about 20% of them seen just once; the ten biggest clones take up roughly a tenth. The data originate from a study of response to subunit inactivated influenza vaccine. Findings and limits, study-wide: With each seasonal influenza vaccination, the authors suggested, few new T cells are recruited.

This chain links TRBV20-1 with TRBJ2-3; 16 nucleotides line up with TRBD2. The sequence was obtained from a man in his fifties who received an inactivated influenza vaccine. Sample: PBMCs from blood, taken roughly 5 days after vaccination. The CDR3 DNA reads TGCAGTGCTTCTCCCGGGACTAGCGGGAGGGTTGTCACAGATACGCAGTATTTT. This codes for CSASPGTSGRVVTDTQYF.